The clone carrying this TCR beta chain occurred many times. TCRdb reprocessed the reads via MiXCR and lists one record per CDR3 protein. The table shows roughly 600,000 distinct CDR3 sequences, with roughly 26% occurring only once. Deletions cut 3 bases from V and 0 bases from J, with 12 bases between. Germline V CDR1 and CDR2: MDHEN, SYDVKM. This CDR3 spans 16 amino acids. The data originate from a study of T cell repertoires in cytomegalovirus infection. Whole-study context: Public TCR beta signatures were indicative of both CMV infection and a matching HLA type.

What was sequenced was CD8+ T cells from PBMCs. This chain joins TRBV28 and TRBJ2-1, with a weak D call TRBD1 (6 bases). The source is a human donor in good health (CMV status not recorded). Some clones in this sample may be carry-over from other donors' samples. CDR3 coding DNA: TGTGCCAGCAGTTTGGGGGACACCAGCTCCTACAATGAGCAGTTCTTC. Translation gives CASSLGDTSSYNEQFF.